Each of the 18 T cell receptor beta chains below was sequenced from the same sample in a study of tumor-infiltrating lymphocytes in primary liver carcinoma. cDNA specific to TCR beta was made from around 470 ng of total RNA, with a constant-region primer employed for priming. Sequencing libraries for TCR beta derived from three nested multiplex PCR rounds that used slightly modified ARM-PCR. TRBV1-TRBV30 forward primers and a C-beta reverse primer were used in the first two PCR rounds, which each ran for about 9 cycles. One entry per CDR3 protein, called by TCRdb with MiXCR from the multiplex PCR reads. The table shows 45,000 to 55,000 distinct CDR3 sequences, with about 80% occurring only once. It was from about 20-30 mg of unsorted bulk tissue that RNA and DNA were co-extracted. The sequencing input was liver tumor tissue from sampling region 2. Noted subset: tumor region T2, inferior pole. These receptors all come from a man in his forties with primary liver carcinoma and hepatitis B virus infection.

This chain links TRBV6-5 with TRBJ2-7, with D maybe TRBD2 (5 bases). Germline CDR1 and CDR2: MNHEY and SVGAGI. The CDR3 has 13 amino acids. As DNA, the CDR3 is TGTGCGAGCGGTTACAGACTTTCCTACGAGCAGTACTTC. Protein product: CASGYRLSYEQYF.

The chain recombines TRBV11-1 with TRBJ2-1; D gene uncertain. Germline loops: CDR1 SGHAT, CDR2 FQDESV (reference sequence). The CDR3 spans 15 residues. The germline V and J ends were trimmed by 0 bases and 4 bases, with 10 bases remaining between them. The CDR3 DNA reads TGTGCCAGCAGCTTAGCTTTAATCCAATACAATGAGCAGTTCTTC. Residues: CASSLALIQYNEQFF.

With respect to this clonotype: The junction shows a germline mismatch at one end, possibly a read error. The rearrangement links TRBV28 to TRBJ1-2, with TRBD1 matching over 11 bases. This CDR3 is built from 16 residues. Germline lookup yields CDR1 MDHEN and CDR2 SYDVKM. The chain's CDR3 is CAISLWGQGEDYGYIF. CDR3 bases: TGTGCCATCAGTTTATGGGGACAGGGGGAAGACTATGGCTACATCTTC.

The chain links TRBV6-5 to TRBJ2-2; D unresolved. The CDR3 has 13 residues. Germline CDR1 and CDR2: MNHEY and SVGAGI. V lost 2 bases to trimming and J lost 5 bases, with 6 bases between them. The CDR3 protein is CASSYGLTGELFF. The CDR3 DNA is TGTGCCAGCAGTTACGGGTTGACCGGGGAGCTGTTTTTT.

With regard to this clonotype: This is likely a read error, given that the CDR3 carries no conserved phenylalanine or tryptophan at its end. The chain is built from TRBV4-1 and TRBJ1-2; D possibly corresponds to TRBD1 (5 bases). The CDR3 sequence is 13 residues long. Per germline, CDR1 MGHRA and CDR2 YSYEKL. Trimming removed 5 bases from V and 5 bases from J, with 12 bases in between. This CDR3 is CASSETADYGYTV. The CDR3 DNA follows: TGCGCCAGCAGCGAGACAGCTGATTATGGCTACACCGTC.

The chain carries TRBV4-1 and TRBJ2-7, with 8 bases aligning to TRBD1. Germline CDR1 reads MGHRA; CDR2 reads YSYEKL. The CDR3 length is 14 residues. The CDR3 region has the DNA TGCGCAGGCAGCCCGATGGGGACAGGATACGAGCAGTACTTC. As protein: CAGSPMGTGYEQYF.

Details on this clonotype: The CDR3 end shows no conserved phenylalanine or tryptophan, and so a read error is likely. The limits of the CDR3 on the DNA are not certain, so only TCRdb's listed CDR3 is given. The chain couples TRBV10-3 to TRBJ2-5. Germline CDR1 reads ENHRY; CDR2 reads SYGVKD. Counting both end residues, the CDR3 totals 14 amino acids. The CDR3 loop reads CAISESRNQETQCL.

A note on this clonotype: A read error is possible here, since a much larger clone lies one base away. The chain combines TRBV30 with TRBJ1-5; perhaps TRBD1 as D (6 bases). The CDR3 length is 14 residues. The germline CDR1 and CDR2 sequences are GTSNPN and SVGIG (reference sequence). CDR3 DNA: TGTGCCTGCAGTGTACGGGACAAAAATCAGCCCCAGCATTTT. The encoded protein is CACSVRDKNQPQHF.

This chain links TRBV6-1 with TRBJ1-5; no clear D gene. Per germline, CDR1 MNHNS and CDR2 SASEGT. This CDR3 region has 13 residues. The V end lost 6 bases, the J end lost 14 bases, and 20 bases lay between the germline ends. This CDR3 is CASSRWGGQPKHF. CDR3 DNA sequence: TGTGCCAGCAGCAGGTGGGGAGGTCAACCCAAGCATTTT.

This clonotype has more than one count but fewer than ten. This chain connects TRBV28 to TRBJ2-6; D might be TRBD1 or TRBD2, each matching 5 bases. There are 16 residues in the CDR3. V lost 3 bases to trimming and J lost 9 bases, with 18 bases between them. CDR1 MDHEN and CDR2 SYDVKM come from the germline V gene. This CDR3 is CASSFPGRPEINVLTF. CDR3 sequence (DNA): TGTGCCAGCAGTTTCCCGGGACGGCCTGAAATCAACGTCCTGACTTTC.

This clonotype was detected ten times or more. Here the CDR3 reads CASSTGEETQYF. CDR3 nucleotide sequence: TGTGCCAGCAGCACAGGGGAAGAGACCCAGTACTTC. The rearrangement links TRBV7-9 to TRBJ2-5, with 7 bases fitting TRBD1. Germline lookup yields CDR1 SEHNR and CDR2 FQNEAQ (reference sequence). This CDR3 is 12 amino acids long. Unmatched junction bases numbered 0, after V lost 5 bases and J lost 3 bases.

In regard to this clonotype: One end of the junction does not line up with germline, which may come from a read error. The CDR3 sequence is CSAVLGISANQPQHF. CDR3 coding DNA: TGTAGTGCGGTGTTAGGGATAAGCGCCAACCAGCCCCAGCATTTT. J is TRBJ1-5 and V is TRBV20-1; D is unclear. The CDR3 runs to 15 residues. CDR1 and CDR2 from the germline V gene are DFQATT and SNEGSKA (reference sequence).

For this clonotype: This is likely a read error, given that the CDR3 carries no conserved phenylalanine or tryptophan at its end. No DNA is shown, since the ends of the CDR3 on it are uncertain; the CDR3 is the one TCRdb lists. The rearrangement uses TRBV11-2 and TRBJ1-6; the table's D call TRBD1 went unverified against the DNA. CDR1 is SGHAT, CDR2 FQNNGV, per germline. The CDR3 region is 14 residues in length, termini included. CDR3 region: CANSLQGANSPLPL.

Turning to this clonotype: The CDR3 ends on some other residue instead of the conserved phenylalanine or tryptophan, so this is likely a read error. The DNA is omitted, as the CDR3 cannot be located on it reliably, and the CDR3 follows TCRdb's listing. The chain employs TRBV6-1 and TRBJ2-2. From its first to its last residue, the CDR3 has 16 amino acids. The V gene's germline CDR1 is MNHNS and CDR2 SASEGT. The CDR3 loop is CASREVRRANTGELSI.

This clonotype was picked up a small number of times. This chain joins TRBV18 and TRBJ2-3, with D tentatively TRBD2 (5 bases). The V gene lost 1 base and the J gene lost 1 base, with 9 bases spanning the gap. The CDR3 length is 15 residues. Germline values: CDR1 KGHSH, CDR2 LQKENI. The CDR3 nucleotides are TGTGCCAGCTCACCACGAGGGAGCGGCACAGATACGCAGTATTTT. Encoded protein: CASSPRGSGTDTQYF.

This sequence joins TRBV29-1 and TRBJ2-1; tentatively, D is TRBD2 (6 bases). Per germline, CDR1 SQVTM and CDR2 ANQGSEA. CDR3 length: 18 residues. Trimming pared 0 bases from V and 0 bases from J, leaving 18 bases between. CDR3 in DNA: TGCAGCGTTGAAGATAGGTCGGGAAGCGGGCACTCCTACAATGAGCAGTTCTTC. Translation: CSVEDRSGSGHSYNEQFF.

On this clonotype: The junction shows a germline mismatch at one end, possibly a read error. The chain links TRBV6-1 to TRBJ2-7; unclear D gene. Germline V CDR1 and CDR2: MNHNS, SASEGT. This CDR3 contains 13 residues. The CDR3 DNA sequence: TGTGCCAGCAATGAATGGGTTTTCCGCGAGCAATACTTC. Protein sequence: CASNEWVFREQYF.

The chain has TRBV7-8 and TRBJ2-3; 7 positions match TRBD1. Germline assignment: CDR1 SGHVS and CDR2 FQNEAQ. The CDR3 has 14 residues. The CDR3 loop is CVNRDRTSTDTQYF. As DNA, the CDR3 is TGTGTCAACAGGGACAGAACTAGCACAGATACGCAGTATTTT.